The 23 T cell receptor beta chains below all came from one sample that was sequenced in a study of vaccination effects on CD4 cells after COVID-19. Assay used: immunoSEQ multiplex PCR; TCRdb lists only in-frame clones, some missing. The sample includes under 40,000 clones, 70% to 85% seen only once; the top ten take 2%. No cognate antigen is known for these TCRs. Viral peptide pools were used in the ViraFEST assay to expand antigen-specific CD4+ T cells, and sequencing came afterward. CD4+ T cell isolation took place after 10 days of culture. The vaccine given was either BNT162b2 or mRNA-1273, in two doses. The sample was CD4+ T cells from PBMCs cultured with HCoV-NL63 spike peptides, taken after COVID-19 vaccination. The receptors were sampled from a human donor who received a COVID-19 vaccine. Some clones in this sample may be carry-over from other donors' samples.

This CDR3 is CASSLLRDEQYV. The CDR3 DNA reads TGTGCCAGCAGCTTATTACGGGACGAGCAGTACGTC. This sequence joins TRBV7-3 and TRBJ2-7; D gene ambiguous. V was shortened by 2 bases and J by 5 bases, with 7 bases between the two germline ends. This CDR3 comprises 12 residues. The germline CDR1 and CDR2 sequences are SGHTA and FQGTGA.

The chain recombines TRBV7-6 with TRBJ2-1, with D perhaps TRBD2 (5 bases). Looked up from germline, CDR1 is SGHVS and CDR2 is FNYEAQ. Trimming removed 4 bases from V and 0 bases from J, with 10 bases in between. The CDR3 is made up of 15 amino acids. The DNA of the CDR3 is TGTGCCAGCAGCTCAGCGGCAGGCTCCTACAATGAGCAGTTCTTC. Encoded protein: CASSSAAGSYNEQFF.

This chain connects TRBV19 to TRBJ2-3; D possibly uses TRBD1 or TRBD2 (5 bases each). The CDR3 consists of 16 residues. V was pared by 5 bases and J by 0 bases, with 15 bases between. Germline-derived CDR1 and CDR2 are LNHDA and SQIVND (reference sequence). The CDR3 is CASSVSRDGSTDTQYF. CDR3 in DNA: TGTGCCAGTAGTGTCAGCCGGGACGGAAGCACAGATACGCAGTATTTT.

The J gene is TRBJ1-3, the V gene TRBV5-1, with a weak D call TRBD1 (5 bases). The V gene's germline CDR1 is SGHRS and CDR2 YFSETQ. The V end lost 0 bases, the J end lost 0 bases, and 7 bases lay between the germline ends. The CDR3 consists of 15 residues. The chain's CDR3 is CASSLEGRSGNTIYF. In DNA, the CDR3 is TGCGCCAGCAGCTTGGAGGGGCGCTCTGGAAACACCATATATTTT. Complete variable domain (other parts from reference TRBV5-1 and TRBJ1-3): KAGVTQTPRYLIKTRGQQVTLSCSPISGHRSVSWYQQTPGQGLQFLFEYFSETQRNKGNFPGRFSGRQFSNSRSEMNVSTLELGDSALYLCASSLEGRSGNTIYFGEGSWLTVV.

The chain couples TRBV10-1 to TRBJ2-1; 10 bases match TRBD2. Germline V gene sequence: CDR1 WNHNN, CDR2 SYGVQD (reference sequence). Unmatched junction bases numbered 7, after V lost 5 bases and J lost 6 bases. This CDR3 comprises 15 residues. The CDR3 loop is CASSSSGGASNEQFF. CDR3 DNA sequence: TGCGCCAGCAGTTCAAGCGGGGGGGCATCCAATGAGCAGTTCTTC.

This chain links TRBV5-1 with TRBJ1-6; D unclear. Deletions cut 1 base from V and 7 bases from J, with 12 bases between. CDR3 size: 15 residues. CDR1 and CDR2 (germline): SGHRS, YFSETQ. CDR3 DNA sequence: TGCGCCAGCAGCTTGAGTACTCCCCAAAATTCACCCCTCCACTTT. Its translation is CASSLSTPQNSPLHF.

V and J are TRBV9 and TRBJ1-6, with D possibly TRBD1 on 6 matching bases. V lost 3 bases, J lost 0 bases, and 13 bases lay in between. Per the germline V gene, CDR1 is SGDLS and CDR2 is YYNGEE. The CDR3 is 17 amino acids. Here the CDR3 DNA reads TGTGCCAGCAGCGCGGACAGCCGGCTCTCCTATAATTCACCCCTCCACTTT. Protein product: CASSADSRLSYNSPLHF.

The chain combines TRBV29-1 with TRBJ1-1; 8 bases align to TRBD1. Looked up from germline, CDR1 is SQVTM and CDR2 is ANQGSEA. Unmatched junction bases numbered 3, after V lost 2 bases and J lost 4 bases. The CDR3 extends over 13 amino acids. CDR3 region: CSVESGGGTEAFF. The CDR3 DNA is TGCAGCGTTGAATCAGGGGGCGGCACTGAAGCTTTCTTT.

The V gene is TRBV7-2, the J gene TRBJ1-5, with no clear D. Deletions cut 5 bases from V and 2 bases from J, with 10 bases between. Germline CDR1 is SGHTA and CDR2 is FQGNSA. The CDR3 covers 14 residues. The CDR3 reads CASSIRFGNQPQHF. The CDR3 DNA follows: TGTGCCAGCAGCATCCGGTTTGGCAATCAGCCCCAGCATTTT.

The chain recombines TRBV4-1 with TRBJ2-3; D unresolved. The CDR3 loop spans 14 amino acids. Germline values: CDR1 MGHRA, CDR2 YSYEKL. V was trimmed by 1 base and J by 1 base, leaving 6 bases between them. The CDR3 is CASSQGPRTDTQYF. The CDR3 coding sequence is TGCGCCAGCAGCCAAGGACCGCGCACAGATACGCAGTATTTT.

V is TRBV6-5 and J is TRBJ1-2, with TRBD1 matching 9 bases. The CDR3 covers 13 residues. The germline gives CDR1 MNHEY, CDR2 SVGAGI. V was pared by 6 bases and J by 5 bases, with 4 bases of the junction left unmatched. The CDR3 DNA reads as TGTGCCAGCAGCCGGACAGGGGCGTATGGCTACACCTTC. Its translation: CASSRTGAYGYTF.

The chain uses TRBV7-2 and TRBJ1-5; D is uncertain. The CDR3 is made up of 15 amino acids. Germline CDR1 reads SGHTA; CDR2 reads FQGNSA. The V gene lost 0 bases and the J gene lost 6 bases, with 12 bases spanning the gap. CDR3 in DNA: TGTGCCAGCAGCTTAGCAATCTCGACTTCTCAGCCCCAGCATTTT. It is translated as CASSLAISTSQPQHF.

The chain uses TRBV6-5 and TRBJ1-1; 7 bases are a match to TRBD1. This CDR3 spans 15 amino acids. Germline CDR1 MNHEY, CDR2 SVGAGI. The trim removed 7 bases at V and 1 base at J, leaving 9 bases unmatched. CDR3 sequence reads: CASKEQGLGNTEAFF. The CDR3 coding sequence is TGTGCCAGCAAGGAACAGGGGTTGGGGAACACTGAAGCTTTCTTT.

The chain couples TRBV6-2 or TRBV6-3 to TRBJ2-2; 9 bases fit TRBD2. Per germline, CDR1 MNHEY and CDR2 SVGEGT. CDR3 size: 16 residues. V lost 0 bases, J lost 6 bases, and 5 bases stayed unmatched. CDR3 coding DNA: TGTGCCAGCAGTTACTCGGCGGGGGGGCCTTCCGGGGAGCTGTTTTTT. This encodes CASSYSAGGPSGELFF.

V is TRBV7-3 and J is TRBJ2-5; D unresolved. Trimming removed 3 bases from V and 5 bases from J, with 10 bases in between. CDR3 length equals 13 residues. Germline CDR1 SGHTA, CDR2 FQGTGA. The CDR3 protein is CASSLSNTETQYF. The CDR3 DNA reads as TGTGCCAGCAGCTTGTCAAACACGGAGACCCAGTACTTC.

V and J are TRBV14 and TRBJ1-2; D unclear. This CDR3 is built from 14 residues. Looked up from germline, CDR1 is SGHDN and CDR2 is FVKESK. V dropped 4 bases and J dropped 8 bases, with 17 bases sitting between them. The CDR3 DNA is TGTGCCAGCAGCCCAAATCGGACCCCAGGAGGCTACACCTTC. Translated: CASSPNRTPGGYTF.

The rearrangement links TRBV9 to TRBJ2-3; D remains unclear. Trimming pared 4 bases from V and 6 bases from J, leaving 18 bases between. The CDR3 length is 15 residues. CDR1 is SGDLS and CDR2 is YYNGEE in the germline V gene. The CDR3 is CASSPHFSPWDTQYF. In DNA form, the CDR3 reads TGTGCCAGCAGCCCTCACTTTAGCCCATGGGATACGCAGTATTTT.

The rearrangement joins TRBV7-2 to TRBJ2-1; 7 bases align to TRBD1. With 5 bases clipped from V and 7 bases from J, the junction kept 8 bases outside the gene matches. The CDR3 is 14 residues long. Germline V gene sequence: CDR1 SGHTA, CDR2 FQGNSA. This CDR3 reads CASSPQGNFNEQFF. CDR3 bases: TGTGCCAGCAGCCCACAGGGGAATTTTAATGAGCAGTTCTTC. Combining the CDR3 with reference TRBV7-2 and TRBJ2-1 gives the whole variable domain GAGVSQSPSNKVTEKGKDVELRCDPISGHTALYWYRQSLGQGLEFLIYFQGNSAPDKSGLPSDRFSAERTGGSVSTLTIQRTQQEDSAVYLCASSPQGNFNEQFFGPGTRLTVL.

V is TRBV3-1 (or the pseudogene TRBV3-2) and J is TRBJ2-7, with TRBD1 as a possible D gene (6 bases). CDR1 and CDR2 from the germline V gene are LGHDT and YNNKEL (reference sequence). The germline V and J ends were trimmed by 1 base and 5 bases, with 15 bases remaining between them. CDR3 size: 15 residues. The CDR3: CASSQGRTGRNEQYV. The CDR3 bases are TGTGCCAGCAGCCAAGGGCGAACAGGGCGCAACGAGCAGTACGTC.

The table lists this clone with a count of one. The CDR3 DNA reads TGCGCCAGCAGCCAAGATCGAGCAGGGTACTATGGCTACACCTTC. This gives the protein CASSQDRAGYYGYTF. The genes are TRBV4-1 and TRBJ1-2, with D possibly TRBD1 on 5 matching bases. CDR1 and CDR2 from the germline V gene are MGHRA and YSYEKL. Trimming removed 0 bases from V and 3 bases from J, with 11 bases in between. The CDR3 sequence is 15 residues long.

J is TRBJ1-2 and V is TRBV6-1, with D possibly TRBD1 on 5 matching bases. Trimming removed 0 bases from V and 6 bases from J, with 17 bases in between. The V gene's germline CDR1 is MNHNS and CDR2 SASEGT. The CDR3 covers 16 residues. The chain's CDR3 is CASSEAYRPLGDGYTF. The CDR3 DNA reads TGTGCCAGCAGTGAAGCCTACAGGCCCCTAGGGGATGGCTACACCTTC.

V gene TRBV5-6 combines with J gene TRBJ2-3, with 8 bases matching TRBD1. The CDR3 contains 16 residues. V trimming: 2 bases; J trimming: 3 bases; junction bases outside the gene matches: 8. The germline V gene encodes CDR1 SGHDT and CDR2 YYEEEE. The CDR3, as DNA: TGTGCCAGCAGCTTCAAGACAGGGGTTGGTACAGATACGCAGTATTTT. It encodes CASSFKTGVGTDTQYF.

The chain combines TRBV24-1 with TRBJ2-3, with TRBD1 matching 10 bases. The germline V gene has CDR1 KGHDR and CDR2 SFDVKD. This CDR3 is 17 amino acids long. J was trimmed by 2 bases and V by 6 bases; bases with no gene match: 10. The CDR3 is CATSPRSTGGATDTQYF. The CDR3 DNA reads as TGTGCCACCAGTCCCAGATCGACAGGGGGCGCCACAGATACGCAGTATTTT.